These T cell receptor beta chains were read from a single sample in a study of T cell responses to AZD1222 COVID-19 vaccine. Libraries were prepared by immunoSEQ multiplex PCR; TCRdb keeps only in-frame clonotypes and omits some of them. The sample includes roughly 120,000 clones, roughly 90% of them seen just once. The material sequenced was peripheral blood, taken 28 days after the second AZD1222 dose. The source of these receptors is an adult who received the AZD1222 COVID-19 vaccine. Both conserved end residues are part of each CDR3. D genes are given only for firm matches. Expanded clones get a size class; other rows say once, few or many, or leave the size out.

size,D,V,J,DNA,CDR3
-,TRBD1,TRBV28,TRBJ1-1,TGTGCCAGCAGTGAGAGGGACAGCGAAGCTTTCTTT,CASSERDSEAFF
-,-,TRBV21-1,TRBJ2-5,TGTGCCAGCAGCATACTCCGGGACAGGGGGCAAGAGACCCAGTACTTC,CASSILRDRGQETQYF
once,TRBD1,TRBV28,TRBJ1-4,TGTGCCAGCAGTTTGTTGGGACAGGGGGCGAGTCTGAAAAAACTGTTTTTT,CASSLLGQGASLKKLFF
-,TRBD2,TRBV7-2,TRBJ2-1,TGTGCCAGCAGCTTCGTGCGCGGGGGGGATTCCTACAATGAGCAGTTCTTC,CASSFVRGGDSYNEQFF
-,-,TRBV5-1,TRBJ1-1,TGCGCCAGCAGCTTGACAGGGTACGGCACTGAAGCTTTCTTT,CASSLTGYGTEAFF
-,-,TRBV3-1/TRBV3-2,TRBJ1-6,TGTGCCAGCAGCCAAGGGACAGACCTGGTTGGCTCCTATAATTCACCCCTCCACTTT,CASSQGTDLVGSYNSPLHF
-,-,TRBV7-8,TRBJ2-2,TGTGCCAGCAGCCCCAGGACGGACGCGAACACCGGGGAGCTGTTTTTT,CASSPRTDANTGELFF
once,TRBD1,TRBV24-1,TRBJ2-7,TGTGCCACCAGTGATTTATCTTCGGACAGGGTTAGCGAGCAGTACTTC,CATSDLSSDRVSEQYF
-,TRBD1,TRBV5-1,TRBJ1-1,TGCGCCAGTACCCTAGACAGGGGGCGTGAAGCTTTCTTT,CASTLDRGREAFF
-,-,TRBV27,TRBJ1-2,TGTGCCAGTGGGAGCGGGGATAGGCATGGCTACACCTTC,CASGSGDRHGYTF
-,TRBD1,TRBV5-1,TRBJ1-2,TGCGCCAGCAGCTCCAGCGGGACAGGGGTCGGCAACTATGGCTACACCTTC,CASSSSGTGVGNYGYTF
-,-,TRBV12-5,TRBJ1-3,TGTGCTAGTGGTTTGGACCCTGTCGGGGGGGGGAGAAACACCATATATTTT,CASGLDPVGGGRNTIYF
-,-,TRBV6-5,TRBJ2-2,TGTGCCAGCAGTCGACGGGGAGGGGAGCTGTTTTTT,CASSRRGGELFF
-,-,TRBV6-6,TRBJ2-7,TGTGCCAGCAGTTACGGACCCCCGACCGTCGAGCAGTACTTC,CASSYGPPTVEQYF
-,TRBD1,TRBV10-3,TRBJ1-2,TGTGCCATCAGTGAGTCGTCGGCCGTGGGACAGGGTCGTGTGATCTATGGCTACACCTTC,CAISESSAVGQGRVIYGYTF
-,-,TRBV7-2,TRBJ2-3,TGTGCCAGCAGCTTAGAAGGCAGCGGAGGTTGGACAGATACGCAGTATTTT,CASSLEGSGGWTDTQYF
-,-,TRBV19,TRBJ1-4,TGTGCCAGTACCACCCTAGGGGAAAAACTGTTTTTT,CASTTLGEKLFF
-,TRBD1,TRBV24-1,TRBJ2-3,TGTGCCACCAGTGATTCGGGGACAGGGGGCAGTACCCCAGATACGCAGTATTTT,CATSDSGTGGSTPDTQYF
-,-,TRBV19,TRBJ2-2,TGTGCCAGTACCGCCGGGCCGGCCGGGGAGCTGTTTTTT,CASTAGPAGELFF
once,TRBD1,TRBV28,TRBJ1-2,TGTGCCAGCAGTTTCATTGGGGGACAGGGCTTTGGTGGCTACACCTTC,CASSFIGGQGFGGYTF
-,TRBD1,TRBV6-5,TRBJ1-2,TGTGCCAGCACCCTAACCTGGGACAGGACGTGGGGCTACACCTTC,CASTLTWDRTWGYTF
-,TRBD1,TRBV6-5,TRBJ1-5,TGTGCCAGCAGTTACGACAGGGCTGATCAGCCCCAGCATTTT,CASSYDRADQPQHF
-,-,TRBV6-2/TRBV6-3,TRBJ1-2,TGTGCCAGCAGCTTGAGGGAGAACTATGGCTACACCTTC,CASSLRENYGYTF
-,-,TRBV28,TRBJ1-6,TGTGCCAGCTCCTCAGGGGCTGGTTCACCCCTCCACTTT,CASSSGAGSPLHF
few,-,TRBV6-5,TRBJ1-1,TGTGCCAGCAGTAGAGGGGACATACTGTCCACTGAAGCTTTCTTT,CASSRGDILSTEAFF
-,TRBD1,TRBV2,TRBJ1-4,TGTGCCAGCACCGAGAGTCGGACAGGGGTCCCCGGAAAACTGTTTTTT,CASTESRTGVPGKLFF
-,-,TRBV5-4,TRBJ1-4,TGTGCCAGCAGCTTGGAGTTGGGAGCCTCTGAAAAACTGTTTTTT,CASSLELGASEKLFF
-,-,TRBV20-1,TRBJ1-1,TGCAGTGCCTGGACCCGGGGGGCTTTCTTT,CSAWTRGAFF
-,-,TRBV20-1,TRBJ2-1,TGCAGTGCTAGTGCCGGAGAATACAATGAGCAGTTCTTC,CSASAGEYNEQFF
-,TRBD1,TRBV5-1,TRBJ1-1,TGCGCCAGCAGCGGTACAACAGGGGGCAACACTGAAGCTTTCTTT,CASSGTTGGNTEAFF
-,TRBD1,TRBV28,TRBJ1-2,TGTGCCAGCAGCACCCCAAGTGGGACAGGGGATGGCTACACCTTC,CASSTPSGTGDGYTF
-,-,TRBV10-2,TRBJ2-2,TGCGCCAGCAGTGAGCAGGGAATGGACACCGGGGAGCTGTTTTTT,CASSEQGMDTGELFF
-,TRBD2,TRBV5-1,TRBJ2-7,TGCGCCAGCACAACTCTAGCGGGAGGTAGCTACGAGCAGTACTTC,CASTTLAGGSYEQYF
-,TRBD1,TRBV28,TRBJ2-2,TGTGCCAGCAGACCACAGGGGCTTGGCGGGGAGCTGTTTTTT,CASRPQGLGGELFF
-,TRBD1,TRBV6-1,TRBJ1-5,TGTGCCAGCAGTGAGCATATGGACAGGTTTAGCAATCAGCCCCAGCATTTT,CASSEHMDRFSNQPQHF
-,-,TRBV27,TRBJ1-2,TGTGCCAGCAGTTTAAGAGGGCAATATGGCTACACCTTC,CASSLRGQYGYTF
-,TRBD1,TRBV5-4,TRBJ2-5,TGTGCCAGCAGCCCGGACCCGGGACAGCAAGAGACCCAGTACTTC,CASSPDPGQQETQYF
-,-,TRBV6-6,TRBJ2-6,TGTGCCAGCAGACATACACTGCTCTCGGGGGCCAACGTCCTGACTTTC,CASRHTLLSGANVLTF
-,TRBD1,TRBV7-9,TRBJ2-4,TGTGCCAGCAGATCGGACAGGGGTGACATTCAGTACTTC,CASRSDRGDIQYF
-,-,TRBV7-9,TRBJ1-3,TGTGCCAGCAGCCCTATGGAGGGGACCTCTGGAAACACCATATATTTT,CASSPMEGTSGNTIYF
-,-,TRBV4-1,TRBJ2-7,TGCGCCAGCAGCCAAGGAGGAAGCTACGAGCAGTACTTC,CASSQGGSYEQYF
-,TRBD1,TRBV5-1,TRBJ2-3,TGCGCCAGCAGCTTGGCAGCGGACAGGGGTGGAACGCAGTATTTT,CASSLAADRGGTQYF
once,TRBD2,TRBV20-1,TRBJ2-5,TGCAGTGCTAGTCCGGGGGGGGAGACCCAGTACTTC,CSASPGGETQYF
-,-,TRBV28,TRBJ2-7,TGTGCCAGCAGTTTACGTTCAGGGGTAGTGTACGAGCAGTACTTC,CASSLRSGVVYEQYF
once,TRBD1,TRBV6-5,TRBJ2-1,TGTGCCAGCAGGACAGGGTCCTACAATGAGCAGTTCTTC,CASRTGSYNEQFF
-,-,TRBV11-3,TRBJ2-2,TGTGCCAGCAGCAGCGAGGGGACGGTGGATGGCGGGGAGCTGTTTTTT,CASSSEGTVDGGELFF
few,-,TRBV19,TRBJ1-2,TGTGCCAGTAGTATCCAGTCTTGGATCTATGGCTACACCTTC,CASSIQSWIYGYTF
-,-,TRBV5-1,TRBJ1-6,TGCGCCAGCAGCTTGTGGGTTTCAAATAATTCACCCCTCCACTTT,CASSLWVSNNSPLHF
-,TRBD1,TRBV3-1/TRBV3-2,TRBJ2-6,TGTGCCAGCAGCCATCCTGTAACGCCCGGGACAGCAGACTCTGGGGCCAACGTCCTGACTTTC,CASSHPVTPGTADSGANVLTF
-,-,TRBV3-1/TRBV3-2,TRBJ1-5,TGTGCCAGCAGCCAAGATAACGTTCAGCCCCAGCATTTT,CASSQDNVQPQHF
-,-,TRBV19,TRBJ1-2,TGTGCCAGTAGTACCCAAGTTGCCCCCGCAGCCCACTATGGCTACACCTTC,CASSTQVAPAAHYGYTF
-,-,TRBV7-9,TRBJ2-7,TGTGCCAGCAGCACTCCCCCGCCTCTTAAGGACGAGCAGTACTTC,CASSTPPPLKDEQYF
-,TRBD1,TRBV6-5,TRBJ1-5,TGTGCCAGCAGTTACTCGATGGGACAGGGGGTTCAGCCCCAGCATTTT,CASSYSMGQGVQPQHF
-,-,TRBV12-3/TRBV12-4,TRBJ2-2,TGTGCCAGCAGTACTAGGTTCGCCGGGGAGCTGTTTTTT,CASSTRFAGELFF
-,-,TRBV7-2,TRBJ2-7,TGTGCCAGCAGCCCCGACAGGTACTACGAGCAGTACTTC,CASSPDRYYEQYF